The source of this T cell receptor (beta chain) is a study of blood T cells in healthy people across ages. Study outcomes and limitations: The study could not conclusively compare naive and antigen-experienced cells, given its unsorted PBMCs.

For the second PCR, which ran for 7 to 11 cycles, a sample-barcoded 5' primer and a J-beta primer mix were used. From the 5' RACE reads, TCRdb called clonotypes with MiXCR, one entry per CDR3 protein. The sample lists about 780,000 distinct CDR3 sequences; about a quarter were seen once. In this sample, this clonotype turned up many times. What it binds is not known. Germline V gives CDR1 KGHDR, CDR2 SFDVKD. The CDR3 consists of 14 residues. V lost 2 bases, J lost 3 bases, and 9 bases lay in between. PBMCs, at least 7 million per sample, were isolated. Another study also made use of these data, one on T cells of mothers and their children. This second study says: Donation was provided by three healthy Caucasian mothers along with their six children.

The rearrangement links TRBV24-1 to TRBJ2-5; TRBD1 is a possible D gene (6 bases). The sequencing input was blood. This clonotype was obtained from a boy between 10 and 17 years old in good health. The CDR3 is CATSDSQGKETQYF. DNA for the CDR3: TGTGCCACCAGTGATTCCCAGGGGAAAGAGACCCAGTACTTC.